One T cell receptor beta chain is described in this entry. What antigen it recognizes has not been identified. No much larger clone exists at a distance of one base, and base qualities are not known. Participants in the prospective study were aged about 18 to 95 years, lived in 20 to 25 United States geographic areas, and enrolled through a virtual design. In the prospective study, participants were assigned to cohorts based on the clinical history participants reported in a screening survey and a study questionnaire. In the prospective study, whole blood, serum and a nasopharyngeal or oropharyngeal swab were collected from each participant by mobile phlebotomists. Additional blood draws and questionnaires over an approximately two-month period could optionally be provided by prospective study participants. Prospective study blood samples were shipped either frozen or at room temperature before DNA extraction.

TCRbeta CDR3 regions were amplified from genomic DNA using the immunoSEQ Assay, a bias-controlled multiplex PCR. In the original analysis: Nucleated cell counts per sample were estimated from amplification of reference gene primers within the assay. Sequence reads were collapsed and filtered to measure the absolute abundance of every unique TCRbeta CDR3 rearrangement. For each sample, productive Simpson clonality was calculated by taking the square root of Simpson's diversity index across productive rearrangements. In its TCRdb copy, this immuneACCESS table keeps in-frame sequences only and misses some clones. Where compared with another copy, unresolved V genes explain less than half of these, and the others have no known cause. V and J calls and clone size are given by that table; D and trimming were obtained from the DNA. Here the sample has about 270,000 clones; roughly 88% occur a single time. About 2.3% of the sample goes to the ten largest clones.

V loses 3 bases, J loses 6 bases, and the germline ends lie 11 bases apart. Including cysteine and phenylalanine, the CDR3 has 13 amino acids. CDR3 DNA only is kept here, 39 bases in frame from base 1. The germline V gene (reference sequence) specifies GTSNPN as CDR1 and SVGIG as CDR2. The data stem from a study of blood T cell repertoires in COVID-19 (dated by TCRdb to 2018 to 2021). Context from the whole study: Samples from collaborators originated in the United States, Italy and Spain and spanned both the acute and convalescent phases of COVID-19. The material from the prospective study consisted of cDNA or gDNA derived from T cells, B-cell-depleted T cells, or PBMCs. Subjects who had been exposed to COVID-19, were actively infected with it, or had recovered from it provided the deeply sampled blood TCRbeta repertoires that made up the dataset. A freely available public database, intended as a resource for researchers studying the immune response to SARS-CoV-2, is where the repertoires were released. The samples were drawn from two sources: the first 160 participants of the ongoing ImmuneRACE study, and 1,000 to 1,500 subjects contributed by 6 global collaborators. Nearly every sample came with metadata listing a de-identified subject ID, COVID-19 status, age in years and sex. HLA class I and class II types, where available, came from metadata supplied by the sample provider rather than from assay-based typing. Overall study outcomes, separate from this receptor: How much clinical and demographic metadata was included differed by source and by participant, and the metadata was provided uncurated.

The chain links TRBV30 with TRBJ2-2; 5 matching bases give a weak D call of TRBD1. The sequence was obtained from a middle-aged woman with acute COVID-19. The sequenced sample was PBMCs or T cells enriched from blood (not recorded which). The sequenced DNA: TGTGCCTGGAGGGCTCAGGGTCCCGGGGAGCTGTTTTTT. Translated, it reads CAWRAQGPGELFF.